A selection of T cell receptor beta chains follows, all from one sample in a study of neurological immune-mediated disorders. One entry per CDR3 protein, called by TCRdb with MiXCR from the 5' RACE reads. The sample records tens of thousands of distinct CDR3 sequences, about 9.4% being singletons. The sequencing input was PBMCs. These receptor sequences come from a man aged 35-49 years in good health. The CDR3 runs from the conserved cysteine through the conserved F or W. A D gene is named only where the DNA matches it firmly. Where a row states a size, it is once, few, many or the class of an expanded clone; other rows omit it.

TRBJ2-5 | TRBV7-2 | many | . | CASSLDRGLETQYF | TGTGCCAGCAGCTTAGACCGGGGGCTGGAGACCCAGTACTTC
TRBJ2-4 | TRBV19 | . | . | CASGIGGDIQYF | TGTGCCAGTGGTATCGGGGGAGACATTCAGTACTTC
TRBJ2-2 | TRBV12-3/TRBV12-4 | many | . | CASISGHNTGELFF | TGTGCCAGCATATCCGGACATAACACCGGGGAGCTGTTTTTT
TRBJ2-2 | TRBV20-1 | many | TRBD2 | CSARDPTSGSTGELFF | TGCAGTGCTAGAGATCCGACTAGCGGGAGCACCGGGGAGCTGTTTTTT
TRBJ2-1 | TRBV5-1 | many | TRBD2 | CASSYGTSGTLYNEQFF | TGCGCCAGCAGCTACGGGACTAGCGGGACACTCTACAATGAGCAGTTCTTC
TRBJ2-5 | TRBV20-1 | many | . | CSALLIEGETQYF | TGCAGTGCCTTGCTTATCGAGGGAGAGACCCAGTACTTC
TRBJ2-1 | TRBV5-1 | many | . | CASSPGGTPVGQFF | TGCGCCAGCAGCCCAGGAGGGACACCAGTAGGGCAGTTCTTC
TRBJ2-3 | TRBV7-6 | many | . | CASTLGGGTDTQYF | TGTGCCAGCACCTTGGGGGGAGGAACAGATACGCAGTATTTT
TRBJ2-7 | TRBV5-1 | many | . | CASSPSGGGRSYEQYF | TGCGCCAGCAGCCCATCAGGCGGCGGGCGCTCCTACGAGCAGTACTTC
TRBJ2-7 | TRBV5-1 | many | . | CASSFGPGYEQYF | TGCGCCAGCAGCTTCGGACCCGGCTACGAGCAGTACTTC
TRBJ2-5 | TRBV19 | few | . | CASSDGATLQETQYF | TGTGCCAGTAGTGACGGGGCCACACTTCAAGAGACCCAGTACTTC
TRBJ2-1 | TRBV29-1 | many | . | CSVEELRGNEQFF | TGCAGCGTTGAAGAACTGAGAGGCAATGAGCAGTTCTTC
TRBJ2-7 | TRBV5-1 | many | TRBD2 | CASSLEVGLAGFEQYF | TGCGCCAGCAGCCTGGAGGTCGGGCTAGCGGGGTTCGAGCAGTACTTC
TRBJ2-1 | TRBV9 | few | . | CASSEGPSGNEQFF | TGTGCCAGCAGCGAAGGTCCGAGTGGGAATGAGCAGTTCTTC
TRBJ2-2 | TRBV27 | . | TRBD2 | CASSLSRGGVNTGDLFF | TGTGCCAGCAGTTTATCTCGGGGGGGAGTGAACACCGGGGACCTGTTTTTT
TRBJ2-7 | TRBV12-3/TRBV12-4 | many | TRBD1 | CASSLGPDRGKGF | TGTGCCAGCAGTTTAGGTCCGGACAGGGGAAAAGGCTTC
TRBJ2-1 | TRBV29-1 | many | TRBD1 | CSVSRGGQGIGEQFF | TGCAGCGTTTCAAGAGGGGGACAGGGAATTGGTGAGCAGTTCTTC
TRBJ1-2 | TRBV2 | many | . | CASSEAMVLYGYTF | TGTGCCAGCAGTGAAGCGATGGTGCTCTATGGCTACACCTTC